Here is one TCR beta chain with its context. Using immunoSEQ multiplex PCR, the repertoire was profiled, and TCRdb retains in-frame clones only, with some absent. The profile shows roughly 300,000 clones, around 90% of them singletons. CDR1 SNHLY and CDR2 FYNNEI come from the germline V gene. The ends lost 1 base at V and 1 base at J; junction bases unmatched: 9. The CDR3 spans 18 residues. Treatment specified: roughly 20 received Ad26.COV2.S at low or high dose, single or two shots; several received placebo; per-sample allocation not given. On day 63 after the first injection, vaccine and placebo recipients gave samples. The source of the sample is a study of Ad26.COV2.S vaccination and SARS-CoV-2 variants.

The sequencing used peripheral blood, collected in a trial of Ad26.COV2.S vaccine versus placebo. The clonotype comes from a person between 18 and 59 years old who received the Ad26.COV2.S COVID-19 vaccine or a placebo. The J gene is TRBJ2-7, the V gene TRBV2, with 11 bases matching TRBD2. The CDR3 DNA reads TGTGCCAGCAGTGAAGAGGCTAGCGGGGGGACTGGGTCCTACGAGCAGTACTTC. Protein sequence: CASSEEASGGTGSYEQYF.